This T cell receptor (beta chain) was sequenced during a study of T-cell memory formation after mild COVID-19. TCRdb analysed the 5' RACE reads with MiXCR anew, one entry per CDR3 protein. The sample has approximately 89,000 distinct CDR3 sequences; around a quarter are singletons. Trimming took off 3 bases at V and 10 bases at J, with 13 bases between the two ends. There are 14 residues in the CDR3. Germline assignment: CDR1 LGHNA and CDR2 YSLEER. Study outcomes and limitations: CD4+ contracting clones lay mainly in CM and EM, CD8+ ones in EMRA. The authors left the SARS-CoV-2 specificity of second-wave clones peaking on day 37 unconfirmed. Later expanders leaned toward CD4+, whereas clones contracting from day 15 to 85 were balanced CD4/CD8.

Note on this clonotype: What it binds is not known.

This TCR was recovered from a young man who had mild COVID-19 (a few samples of this study predate the infection). Cell type and time point are not known. The chain carries TRBV4-3 and TRBJ1-6, with D possibly matching TRBD1 (6 bases). The source material was PBMCs or a T cell subset sorted from them (not recorded which). CDR3 loop: CASSQGGGGSPLHF. The CDR3 DNA follows: TGCGCCAGCAGCCAGGGTGGGGGCGGCTCACCCCTCCACTTT.